The present TCR beta chain was sequenced within a study of early T cells in non-severe SARS-CoV-2 infection. Study-wide results and limits: CD4 and private specificities were missed by VDJdb matching, which favored anti-spike CD8 responses.

The sample holds many counts of this clonotype. No antigen is known for it. Each single cDNA molecule received a unique molecular identifier. One entry per CDR3 protein, called by TCRdb with MiXCR from the 5' RACE reads. The top ten clones hold around 4% of a sample with fewer than 55,000 distinct CDR3 sequences, 9% to 9.5% of them seen once. V shed 5 bases and J shed 1 base, with 11 bases lying between them. The CDR3 length is 15 residues. Germline CDR1 reads PRHDT; CDR2 reads FYEKMQ (reference sequence). The TCR comes from an adult who was a healthcare worker with PCR-confirmed SARS-CoV-2 infection or an uninfected control (not recorded which). Sequences were obtained from whole blood. V and J are TRBV13 and TRBJ2-2; no clear D gene. CDR3 nucleotide sequence: TGTGCCAGCAGCCCGCGGAAAAAGAACACCGGGGAGCTGTTTTTT. Amino acids: CASSPRKKNTGELFF.